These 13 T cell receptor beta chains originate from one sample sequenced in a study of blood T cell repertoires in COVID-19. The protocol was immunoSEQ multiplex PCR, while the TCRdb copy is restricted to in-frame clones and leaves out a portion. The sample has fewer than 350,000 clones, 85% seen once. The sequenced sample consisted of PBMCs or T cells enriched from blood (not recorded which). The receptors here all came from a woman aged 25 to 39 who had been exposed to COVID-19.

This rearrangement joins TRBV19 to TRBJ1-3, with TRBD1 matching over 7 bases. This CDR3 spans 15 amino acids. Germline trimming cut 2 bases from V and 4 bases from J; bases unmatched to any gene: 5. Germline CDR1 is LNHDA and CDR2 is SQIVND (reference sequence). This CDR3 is CASSITGEPGNTIYF. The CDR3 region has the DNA TGTGCCAGTAGTATAACAGGGGAGCCGGGAAACACCATATATTTT.

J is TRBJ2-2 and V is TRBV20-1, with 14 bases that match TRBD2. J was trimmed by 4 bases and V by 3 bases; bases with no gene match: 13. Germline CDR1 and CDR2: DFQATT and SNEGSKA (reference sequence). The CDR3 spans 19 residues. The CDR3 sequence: CSASDPGGTSGRGTGELFF. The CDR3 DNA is TGCAGTGCTAGTGACCCCGGCGGGACTAGCGGGAGAGGCACCGGGGAGCTGTTTTTT.

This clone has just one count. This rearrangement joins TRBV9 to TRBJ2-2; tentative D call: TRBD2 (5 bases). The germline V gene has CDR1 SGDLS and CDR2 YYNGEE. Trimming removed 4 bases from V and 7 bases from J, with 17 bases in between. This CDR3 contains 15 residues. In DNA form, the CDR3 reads TGTGCCAGCAGCCCCACCGAGGGCGCGGGCGGGGAGCTGTTTTTT. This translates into CASSPTEGAGGELFF.

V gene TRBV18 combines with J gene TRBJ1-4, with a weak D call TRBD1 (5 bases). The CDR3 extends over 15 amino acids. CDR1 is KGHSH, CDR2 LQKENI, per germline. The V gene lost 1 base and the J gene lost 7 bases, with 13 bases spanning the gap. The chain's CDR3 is CASSPLDRTTEKLFF. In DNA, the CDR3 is TGTGCCAGCTCACCACTCGATAGGACAACTGAAAAACTGTTTTTT.

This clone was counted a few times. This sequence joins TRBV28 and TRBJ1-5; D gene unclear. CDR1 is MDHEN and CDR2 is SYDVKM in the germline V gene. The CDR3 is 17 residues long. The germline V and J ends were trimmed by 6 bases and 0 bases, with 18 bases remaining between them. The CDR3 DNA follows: TGTGCCAGCAGGAAATTACGGCAGACTTATAGCAATCAGCCCCAGCATTTT. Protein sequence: CASRKLRQTYSNQPQHF.

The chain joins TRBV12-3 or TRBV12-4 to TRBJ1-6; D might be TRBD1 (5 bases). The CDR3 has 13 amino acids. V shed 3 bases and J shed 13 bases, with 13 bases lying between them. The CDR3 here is CASSFRLEGPLHF. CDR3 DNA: TGTGCCAGCAGTTTCCGATTGGAGGGGCCCCTCCACTTT.

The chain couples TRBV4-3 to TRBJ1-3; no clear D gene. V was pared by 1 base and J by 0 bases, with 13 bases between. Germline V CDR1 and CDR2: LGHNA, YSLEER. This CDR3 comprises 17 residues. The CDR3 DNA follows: TGCGCCAGCAGCCAAGGTGTGGCCAGTGGCTCTGGAAACACCATATATTTT. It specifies CASSQGVASGSGNTIYF.

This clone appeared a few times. The CDR3 DNA reads TGTGCCACCAGTGAAAGGACAGGGGGTTTCGACGAGCAGTACTTC. Amino acids: CATSERTGGFDEQYF. The chain recombines TRBV24-1 with TRBJ2-7; 10 nucleotides agree with TRBD1. Germline V gene data show CDR1 as KGHDR and CDR2 as SFDVKD. V lost 4 bases, J lost 5 bases, and 7 bases stayed unmatched. The CDR3 totals 15 residues.

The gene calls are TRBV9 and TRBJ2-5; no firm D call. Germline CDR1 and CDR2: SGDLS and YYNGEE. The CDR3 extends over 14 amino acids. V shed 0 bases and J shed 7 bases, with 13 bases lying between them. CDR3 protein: CASSVEVSGSTQYF. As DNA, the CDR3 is TGTGCCAGCAGCGTAGAAGTTTCAGGATCGACCCAGTACTTC.

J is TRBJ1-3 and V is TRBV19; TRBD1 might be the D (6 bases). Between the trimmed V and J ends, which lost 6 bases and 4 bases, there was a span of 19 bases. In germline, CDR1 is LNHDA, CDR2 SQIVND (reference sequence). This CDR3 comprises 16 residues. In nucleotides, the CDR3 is TGTGCCAGTAGGTCCTCCGCAGGGGTTCACGGAAACACCATATATTTT. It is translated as CASRSSAGVHGNTIYF. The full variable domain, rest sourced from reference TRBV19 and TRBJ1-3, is DGGITQSPKYLFRKEGQNVTLSCEQNLNHDAMYWYRQDPGQGLRLIYYSQIVNDFQKGDIAEGYSVSREKKESFPLTVTSAQKNPTAFYLCASRSSAGVHGNTIYFGEGSWLTVV.

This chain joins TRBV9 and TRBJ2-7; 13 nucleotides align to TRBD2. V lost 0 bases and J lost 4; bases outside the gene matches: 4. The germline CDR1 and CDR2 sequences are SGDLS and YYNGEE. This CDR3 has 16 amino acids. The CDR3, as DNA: TGTGCCAGCAGCGTAGATCAGACTAGCGGGGGGTACGAGCAGTACTTC. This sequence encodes CASSVDQTSGGYEQYF.

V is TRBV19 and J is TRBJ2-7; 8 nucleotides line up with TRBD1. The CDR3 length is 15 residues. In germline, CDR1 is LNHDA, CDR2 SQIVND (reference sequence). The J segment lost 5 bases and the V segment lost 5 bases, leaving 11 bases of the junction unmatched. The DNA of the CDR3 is TGTGCCAGTAGTCTCTCCCGGACAGGGATTGACGAGCAGTACTTC. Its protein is CASSLSRTGIDEQYF.

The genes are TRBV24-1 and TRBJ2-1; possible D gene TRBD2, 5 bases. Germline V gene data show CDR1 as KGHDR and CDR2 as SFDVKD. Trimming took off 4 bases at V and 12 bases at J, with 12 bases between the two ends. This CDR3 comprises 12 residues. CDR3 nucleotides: TGTGCCACCAGTGACTTAGCGATGAGGCAGTTCTTC. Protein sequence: CATSDLAMRQFF.